The sequence of this T cell receptor (beta chain) was determined in a study of blood T cells in healthy people across ages (dated by TCRdb to the mid-2010s). For context, the study as a whole: In model experiments, roughly one uniquely barcoded TCR beta cDNA molecule per two T cells was captured by template switching. The donors were split into four age groups: young (average 16 years), middle-aged (39), aged (more than 55) and long-lived (under 85). For two donors (one aged 18 to 30 and one aged 80 or older), the study analyzed two additional independent replicas of 1 million unique cDNA reads from the same blood draw. To avoid experimental bias, donors of different ages were randomly spread across the sequencing lanes. Using deep sequencing normalized with unique cDNA molecular identifiers, the study measured how TCR beta repertoire diversity changes with age.

Library method: 5' RACE. The instrument given in TCRdb is Illumina HiSeq 2500. A second PCR of about 6 to 12 cycles was run with a J-beta primer mix and a sample-barcoded 5' primer. A template-switch 5' adaptor carrying 12 random nucleotides introduced a unique molecular identifier onto each TCR beta cDNA molecule. At least 2.5 million CDR3-containing paired-end reads were obtained from each sample. First-strand cDNA was synthesized from all RNA with the Mint cDNA synthesis kit, primed by a TRBC-specific oligonucleotide. After uracil-DNA glycosylase treatment, a first 18-cycle PCR used universal primers M1SS and BC2_uni_R on all cDNA. In the paper's pipeline: For normalization, 1 million high-quality reads, each with a distinct molecular identifier, were randomly selected from each sample. Reads sharing molecular identifiers were discarded rather than binned into consensus sequences. MiTCR, set to a Q25 quality threshold and the strictest error-elimination algorithm, was used for CDR3 identification, clonotype clustering and error correction. Lower-bound total TCR beta diversity was estimated with a nonparametric unseen species model using Euler transformation. TCRdb reworked the public reads: Q25 trimming with fastp, MiXCR clone assembly, productive beta chains retained. Rows are unified per CDR3 protein, each entry keeping the most common DNA and genes. The V and J calls and clone size are TCRdb's, not the authors'. The sample records about 570,000 distinct CDR3 sequences, 25% to 30% of which are singletons. In total, the top ten clones hold about a fifth of the sample.

Donors were under 40 systemically healthy Caucasian individuals from Russia aged roughly 6 to 95 years. About 10 milliliters of peripheral blood were collected from each donor into EDTA-treated Vacutainer tubes. PBMCs were isolated by Ficoll-Paque density-gradient centrifugation, with at least 6 million obtained per sample. Trizol reagent was used to extract total RNA from the PBMCs, yielding at least 6 micrograms per sample. The percentages of naive CD45RAhigh/CD27high T cells were determined by flow cytometry on a PBMC aliquot from every donor. Overall study results and their limits: Since profiling was done on bulk unsorted PBMCs, naive and antigen-experienced compartments could not be conclusively compared. The percentage of naive T cells measured by flow cytometry correlated strongly with observed TCR beta diversity. Compared with the aged group, the long-lived group had more naive CD4+ T cells, fewer expanded clones and increased TCR diversity, a pattern suggesting age selection. Estimates of total diversity based on one million sequenced T cells were regarded as lower bounds and as underestimates. Observed TCR beta diversity per million T cells fell roughly linearly with age, and a significant reduction was already apparent by age around 39. The CMV infection status of donors was not known, potentially confounding age-related changes in expanded clonotypes.

The CDR3 goes from the cysteine to the phenylalanine over 12 residues. Of all the DNA, just the CDR3 is kept, 36 bases in frame from base 1. CDR1 and CDR2 were assigned from the germline V gene as SQVTM and ANQGSEA. V is pared back by 6 bases and J by 3 bases, with 11 bases lying between the germline termini. On this clonotype itself: Which antigen it targets is not known. Per-nucleotide qualities are absent, and no much larger clonotype sits a single base away.

The receptor's source is a woman between 65 and 79 years old in good health. The rearrangement combines TRBV29-1 with TRBJ1-1; TRBD1 is a possible D gene, resting on 5 matching bases. Sequenced sample: blood. The CDR3: CSVRRGDTEAFF. The DNA is TGCAGCGTCCGCCGGGGGGACACTGAAGCTTTCTTT.